The 24 T cell receptor beta chains reported below all come from one sample, sequenced in a study of shared clonotypes between healthy human individuals. Generated by immunoSEQ multiplex PCR, the TCRdb table keeps only in-frame clones and is missing some. The sample lists approximately 2.5 million clones, under 95% occurring once. Material for sequencing was naive CD4+ T cells from PBMCs. The subset denotes: CD45RA+ positively selected. Receptor source: a young man in good health. Some clones in this sample may be carry-over from other donors' samples.

J is TRBJ2-3 and V is TRBV19; D remains ambiguous. CDR1 and CDR2 (germline): LNHDA, SQIVND (reference sequence). Trimming pared 6 bases from V and 0 bases from J, leaving 10 bases between. The CDR3 loop spans 14 amino acids. Here the CDR3 reads CASRKVSSTDTQYF. The DNA of the CDR3 is TGTGCCAGTAGGAAAGTCTCTAGCACAGATACGCAGTATTTT.

CDR3 protein: CASSLEGTGRTDTQYF. CDR3 DNA sequence: TGTGCCAGCAGCTTAGAAGGGACAGGGCGCACAGATACGCAGTATTTT. The rearrangement uses TRBV7-9 and TRBJ2-3; 9 nucleotides match TRBD1. The CDR3 has 16 residues. Germline lookup yields CDR1 SEHNR and CDR2 FQNEAQ (reference sequence). Trimming took 1 base from V and 1 from J; bases not matched to a gene: 3.

CDR3 residues: CASSPAEGTGWDPYEQYF. CDR3 DNA: TGTGCCAGCAGCCCCGCCGAAGGGACAGGGTGGGATCCCTACGAGCAGTACTTC. The chain is built from TRBV9 and TRBJ2-7; TRBD1 agrees at 9 bases. Losses at the gene ends were 4 bases for V and 2 bases for J; bases not matched to a gene: 16. The CDR3 has 18 amino acids. Germline V gene sequence: CDR1 SGDLS, CDR2 YYNGEE.

The J gene is TRBJ2-1, the V gene TRBV4-1; D call uncertain. The CDR3 is 17 residues long. CDR1 is MGHRA, CDR2 YSYEKL, per germline. Between the trimmed V and J ends, which lost 0 bases and 0 bases, there was a span of 12 bases. CDR3 in DNA: TGCGCCAGCAGCCAAGATCTCGGGCAGAGCTCCTACAATGAGCAGTTCTTC. Its translation: CASSQDLGQSSYNEQFF.

The chain joins TRBV18 to TRBJ2-5; D not resolved. Germline assignment: CDR1 KGHSH and CDR2 LQKENI. This CDR3 is 15 amino acids long. Trimming cost V 0 bases and J 2 bases, with 10 bases left between them. The CDR3 loop is CASSPPSTGQETQYF. The CDR3 nucleotides are TGTGCCAGCTCACCACCGAGCACCGGGCAAGAGACCCAGTACTTC.

The V call is TRBV12-5, the J call TRBJ2-2, with 9 bases aligning to TRBD1. This CDR3 contains 15 residues. CDR1 is LGHNT and CDR2 is FRNRAP in the germline V gene. After removal of 3 bases from V and 6 bases from J, the junction contained 5 bases not matched to a gene. The CDR3 loop reads CASGFTTGGSGELFF. CDR3 DNA sequence: TGTGCTAGTGGTTTTACAACAGGGGGCTCCGGGGAGCTGTTTTTT.

Of note for this clone: Other nucleotide sequences in the sample specify the same CDR3. V gene TRBV29-1 combines with J gene TRBJ1-2; D gene uncertain. Trimming removed 0 bases from V and 5 bases from J, with 7 bases in between. Germline CDR1 SQVTM, CDR2 ANQGSEA. The CDR3 loop spans 12 amino acids. CDR3 sequence reads: CSVEDGNYGYTF. CDR3 bases: TGCAGCGTTGAAGATGGGAATTATGGCTACACCTTC.

Details on this clone: Other DNA sequences in this sample translate to the same CDR3. The J gene is TRBJ2-5, the V gene TRBV14; a possible D gene is TRBD2 (6 bases). V lost 1 base to trimming and J lost 4 bases, with 10 bases between them. CDR1 and CDR2 from the germline V gene are SGHDN and FVKESK. The CDR3 length is 14 residues. CDR3 coding DNA: TGTGCCAGCAGCCAAGGAGCCGGGGGAGAGACCCAGTACTTC. This sequence encodes CASSQGAGGETQYF. Together with reference TRBV14 and TRBJ2-5, the CDR3 gives the full variable domain: EAGVTQFPSHSVIEKGQTVTLRCDPISGHDNLYWYRRVMGKEIKFLLHFVKESKQDESGMPNNRFLAERTGGTYSTLKVQPAELEDSGVYFCASSQGAGGETQYFGPGTRLLVL.

The chain uses TRBV19 and TRBJ2-7; TRBD2 is a possible D gene (6 bases). The CDR3 loop spans 12 amino acids. Between the trimmed V and J ends, which lost 6 bases and 6 bases, there was a span of 12 bases. The V gene's germline CDR1 is LNHDA and CDR2 SQIVND (reference sequence). DNA of the CDR3: TGTGCCAGTAGGGGGGACTCCACCGAGCAGTACTTC. It specifies CASRGDSTEQYF.

To note about this clone: The sample holds other DNA sequences that translate to the same CDR3. V and J are TRBV18 and TRBJ2-7, with 12 bases aligning to TRBD1. CDR3 length: 15 amino acids. The junction had 2 bases not matched to a gene; V was cut back by 2 bases and J by 3 bases. CDR1 is KGHSH, CDR2 LQKENI, per germline. The CDR3 protein is CASSPGTGGLYEQYF. CDR3 sequence (DNA): TGTGCCAGCTCACCAGGGACAGGGGGCCTCTACGAGCAGTACTTC. The variable domain in full, with the rest retrieved from reference TRBV18 and TRBJ2-7, is NAGVMQNPRHLVRRRGQEARLRCSPMKGHSHVYWYRQLPEEGLKFMVYLQKENIIDESGMPKERFSAEFPKEGPSILRIQQVVRGDSAAYFCASSPGTGGLYEQYFGPGTRLTVT.

The rearrangement joins TRBV4-2 to TRBJ2-5; TRBD1 or TRBD2 may be the D gene (5 bases each). V lost 1 base and J lost 4, with 13 bases in between. CDR1 is LGHNA and CDR2 is YNFKEQ in the germline V gene. The CDR3 contains 15 residues. Written as DNA, the CDR3 is TGTGCCAGCAGCCAAGCCCAGGGACCTCGAGAGACCCAGTACTTC. Amino acids: CASSQAQGPRETQYF.

This clone has a single count. This rearrangement joins TRBV6-5 to TRBJ2-2, with 7 nucleotides matching TRBD1. The CDR3 is 15 amino acids. Germline CDR1 MNHEY, CDR2 SVGAGI. V lost 6 bases, J lost 5 bases, and 9 bases stayed unmatched. The CDR3 DNA follows: TGTGCCAGCAGACGGGGACAGCCGGGGACCGGGGAGCTGTTTTTT. It translates to CASRRGQPGTGELFF.

Note on this clone: This same CDR3 is encoded by further DNA sequences in the sample. The gene calls are TRBV7-2 and TRBJ1-5; no reliable D call. The CDR3 extends over 14 amino acids. CDR1 is SGHTA, CDR2 FQGNSA, per germline. V dropped 2 bases and J dropped 4 bases, with 9 bases sitting between them. The chain's CDR3 is CASSLRPLNQPQHF. CDR3 DNA: TGTGCCAGCAGCTTACGGCCCCTTAATCAGCCCCAGCATTTT.

This clone was detected a few times. The chain recombines TRBV30 with TRBJ1-4, with a weak D call TRBD1 (5 bases). The V and J ends lost 3 bases and 5 bases respectively, with 10 bases between them. This CDR3 has 13 residues. Germline CDR1 reads GTSNPN; CDR2 reads SVGIG (reference sequence). CDR3 nucleotide sequence: TGTGCCTGGAGCCGGGACCTAAATGAAAAACTGTTTTTT. Translation: CAWSRDLNEKLFF. The complete variable domain, with remaining parts taken from reference TRBV30 and TRBJ1-4, reads SQTIHQWPATLVQPVGSPLSLECTVEGTSNPNLYWYRQAAGRGLQLLFYSVGIGQISSEVPQNLSASRPQDRQFILSSKKLLLSDSGFYLCAWSRDLNEKLFFGSGTQLSVL.

About this clone: The sample contains more than one DNA sequence encoding this CDR3. The CDR3 protein is CASSLGPTGELFF. CDR3 coding DNA: TGTGCCAGCAGCTTGGGACCTACCGGGGAGCTGTTTTTT. The rearrangement links TRBV5-4 to TRBJ2-2; no reliable D call. Trimming cost V 0 bases and J 5 bases, with 5 bases left between them. The CDR3 length is 13 residues. CDR1 and CDR2 from the germline V gene are SGHNT and YYREEE (reference sequence).

The J gene is TRBJ2-7, the V gene TRBV7-3; no firm D call. Trimming removed 4 bases at V and 2 bases at J, with 9 bases between. CDR1 and CDR2 (germline): SGHTA, FQGTGA. This CDR3 comprises 13 residues. CDR3 DNA sequence: TGTGCCAGCAGCTCCACGGGCCCCTACGAGCAGTACTTC. Protein sequence: CASSSTGPYEQYF. Combining the CDR3 with reference TRBV7-3 and TRBJ2-7 gives the whole variable domain GAGVSQTPSNKVTEKGKYVELRCDPISGHTALYWYRQSLGQGPEFLIYFQGTGAADDSGLPNDRFFAVRPEGSVSTLKIQRTERGDSAVYLCASSSTGPYEQYFGPGTRLTVT.

This sequence joins TRBV7-2 and TRBJ2-1, with D possibly TRBD2 on 6 matching bases. V was pared by 8 bases and J by 8 bases, with 16 bases between. This CDR3 spans 13 amino acids. Germline CDR1 and CDR2: SGHTA and FQGNSA. This CDR3 reads CASGKARRDEQFF. DNA of the CDR3: TGTGCCAGCGGTAAAGCGCGGAGGGATGAGCAGTTCTTC.

The chain employs TRBV11-2 and TRBJ2-5; D may be TRBD1 or TRBD2 (5 bases each). CDR1 is SGHAT, CDR2 FQNNGV, per germline. V gave up 4 bases and J gave up 0 bases, with 9 bases separating them. The CDR3 has 14 residues. CDR3 DNA sequence: TGTGCCAGCAGCTCCGGGGCCCACCAAGAGACCCAGTACTTC. Protein: CASSSGAHQETQYF. Full variable domain (rest looked up from reference TRBV11-2 and TRBJ2-5): EAGVAQSPRYKIIEKRQSVAFWCNPISGHATLYWYQQILGQGPKLLIQFQNNGVVDDSQLPKDRFSAERLKGVDSTLKIQPAKLEDSAVYLCASSSGAHQETQYFGPGTRLLVL.

The chain couples TRBV2 to TRBJ2-2; D is undetermined. This CDR3 spans 15 amino acids. Trimming removed 4 bases at V and 1 base at J, with 10 bases between. Germline-derived CDR1 and CDR2 are SNHLY and FYNNEI. DNA of the CDR3: TGTGCCAGCAGTGGAGTAGGCCGGAACACCGGGGAGCTGTTTTTT. It yields the protein CASSGVGRNTGELFF.

This clone was seen just once. The J gene is TRBJ1-2, the V gene TRBV28; 11 bases are a match to TRBD1. Trimming took 7 bases from V and 8 from J; bases not matched to a gene: 12. This CDR3 has 15 residues. Germline values: CDR1 MDHEN, CDR2 SYDVKM. CDR3 nucleotides: TGTGCCAGCAAGGATCTCGTGGGACAGGGGGGCGGCTACACCTTC. Protein: CASKDLVGQGGGYTF.

The chain recombines TRBV27 with TRBJ1-4; possible D gene TRBD1, 6 bases. This CDR3 is built from 19 residues. Germline V gene data show CDR1 as MNHEY and CDR2 as SMNVEV (reference sequence). Trimming shortened V by 6 bases and J by 0 bases, and 23 bases separated the two germline ends. The CDR3: CASSFRRQALGATNEKLFF. CDR3 bases: TGTGCCAGCAGCTTTAGAAGACAGGCTTTAGGAGCAACTAATGAAAAACTGTTTTTT.

The chain links TRBV27 to TRBJ1-6; D unclear. Trimming pared 7 bases from V and 3 bases from J, leaving 4 bases between. Germline lookup yields CDR1 MNHEY and CDR2 SMNVEV (reference sequence). The CDR3 sequence is 12 residues long. CDR3 sequence reads: CASKGYNSPLHF. Here the CDR3 DNA reads TGTGCCAGCAAGGGCTATAATTCACCCCTCCACTTT.

The V and J genes are TRBV2 and TRBJ2-7, with D possibly called TRBD1 or TRBD2 (6 bases each). There are 13 residues in the CDR3. Germline V lookup: CDR1 SNHLY, CDR2 FYNNEI. The V and J ends lost 5 bases and 6 bases respectively, with 14 bases between them. Written as DNA, the CDR3 is TGTGCCAGCAGTCGGGTTGAGGGGGGCGAGCAGTACTTC. This codes for CASSRVEGGEQYF.

The chain joins TRBV5-1 to TRBJ2-7; no reliable D call. V dropped 4 bases and J dropped 0 bases, with 17 bases sitting between them. CDR3 length equals 16 residues. Looked up from germline, CDR1 is SGHRS and CDR2 is YFSETQ. CDR3 amino acids: CASSPRLVQTSYEQYF. In nucleotides, the CDR3 is TGCGCCAGCAGCCCCAGGTTGGTACAGACCTCCTACGAGCAGTACTTC.